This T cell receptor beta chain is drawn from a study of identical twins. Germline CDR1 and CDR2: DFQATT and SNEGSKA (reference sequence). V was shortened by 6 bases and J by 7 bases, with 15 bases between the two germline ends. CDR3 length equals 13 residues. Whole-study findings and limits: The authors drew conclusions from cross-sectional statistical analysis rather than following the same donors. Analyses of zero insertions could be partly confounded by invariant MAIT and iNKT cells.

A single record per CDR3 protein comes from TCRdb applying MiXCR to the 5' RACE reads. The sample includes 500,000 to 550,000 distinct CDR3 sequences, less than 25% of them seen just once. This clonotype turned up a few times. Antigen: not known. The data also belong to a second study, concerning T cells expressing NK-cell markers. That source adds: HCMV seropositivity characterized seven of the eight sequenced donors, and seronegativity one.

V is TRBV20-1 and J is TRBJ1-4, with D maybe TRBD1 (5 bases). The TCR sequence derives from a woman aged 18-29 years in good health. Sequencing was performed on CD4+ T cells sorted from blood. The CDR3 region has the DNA TGCAGTGCCAGGGCCGTGGGCCCTGAAAAACTGTTTTTT. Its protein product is CSARAVGPEKLFF.